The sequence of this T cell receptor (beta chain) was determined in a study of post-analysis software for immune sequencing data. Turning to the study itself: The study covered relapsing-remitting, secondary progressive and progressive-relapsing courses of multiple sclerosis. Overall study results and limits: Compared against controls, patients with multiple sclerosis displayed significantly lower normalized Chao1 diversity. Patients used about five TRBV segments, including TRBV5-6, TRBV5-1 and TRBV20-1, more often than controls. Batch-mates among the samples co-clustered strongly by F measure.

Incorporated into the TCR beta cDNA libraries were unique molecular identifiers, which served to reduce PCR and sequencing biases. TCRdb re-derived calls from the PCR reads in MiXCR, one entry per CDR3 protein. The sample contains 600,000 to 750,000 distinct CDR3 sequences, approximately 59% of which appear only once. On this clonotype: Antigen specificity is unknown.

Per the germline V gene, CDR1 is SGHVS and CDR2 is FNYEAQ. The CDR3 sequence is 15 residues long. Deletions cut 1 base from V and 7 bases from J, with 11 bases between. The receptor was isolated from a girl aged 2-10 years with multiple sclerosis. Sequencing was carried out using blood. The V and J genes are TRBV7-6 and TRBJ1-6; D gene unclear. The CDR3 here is CASSLELARNSPLHF. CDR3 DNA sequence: TGTGCCAGCAGCTTAGAATTGGCAAGGAATTCACCCCTCCACTTT.